The 13 T cell receptor beta chains presented below share a single source sample, sequenced in a study of blood T cell repertoires in COVID-19. The assay was immunoSEQ multiplex PCR, and TCRdb's table has in-frame clones only and misses some. Among about 100,000 clones listed, around 86% were seen once. Input material: peripheral blood. The receptors stem from a man aged 45-65 years with acute or convalescent COVID-19.

V is TRBV5-5 and J is TRBJ2-1, with 12 bases lining up with TRBD2. The CDR3 consists of 16 residues. Germline-derived CDR1 and CDR2 are SGHKS and YYEKEE (reference sequence). V shed 6 bases and J 9 bases; nucleotides not matched to a gene: 13. DNA for the CDR3: TGTGCCAGCACCATCAAGACTAGCGGGAGATCGGGTGAGCAGTTCTTC. This codes for CASTIKTSGRSGEQFF.

The chain links TRBV24-1 to TRBJ2-3; the D gene is possibly TRBD1 (6 bases). Trimming took off 2 bases at V and 0 bases at J, with 8 bases between the two ends. Germline V gives CDR1 KGHDR, CDR2 SFDVKD. The CDR3 loop spans 15 amino acids. For the CDR3, the DNA is TGTGCCACCAGTGATTGGACAGACAGCACAGATACGCAGTATTTT. This sequence encodes CATSDWTDSTDTQYF.

The sample holds one count of this clone. The J gene is TRBJ1-4, the V gene TRBV10-3; D gene ambiguous. CDR3 size: 12 residues. V lost 5 bases and J lost 8, with 9 bases in between. Looked up from germline, CDR1 is ENHRY and CDR2 is SYGVKD. This CDR3 reads CAISPGREKLFF. CDR3 sequence (DNA): TGTGCCATCAGTCCAGGAAGGGAAAAACTGTTTTTT.

This chain joins TRBV29-1 and TRBJ2-7; a weak D match, TRBD1 (6 bases). V lost 3 bases to trimming and J lost 3 bases, with 15 bases between them. The CDR3 loop spans 14 amino acids. Germline values: CDR1 SQVTM, CDR2 ANQGSEA. CDR3 nucleotide sequence: TGCAGCGTTGACCCGGGACAAGGGGGCTACGAGCAGTACTTC. This encodes CSVDPGQGGYEQYF.

V is TRBV5-1 and J is TRBJ2-7; 8 bases agree with TRBD1. The length of the CDR3 is 15 residues. With V trimmed by 6 bases and J by 0 bases, 8 bases remained unmatched. Germline V lookup: CDR1 SGHRS, CDR2 YFSETQ. In nucleotides, the CDR3 is TGCGCCAGCATGGGAGGACAGGGCCTCTCCTACGAGCAGTACTTC. Amino acids: CASMGGQGLSYEQYF.

This rearrangement joins TRBV6-4 to TRBJ2-1, with 7 bases identical to TRBD1. Losses at the gene ends were 4 bases for V and 5 bases for J; bases not matched to a gene: 2. The CDR3 has 13 residues. Germline V gives CDR1 MRHNA, CDR2 SNTAGT. CDR3 sequence reads: CASSVDRDNEQFF. DNA of the CDR3: TGTGCCAGCAGTGTCGACAGGGACAATGAGCAGTTCTTC.

This clone was counted between two and nine times. This sequence joins TRBV30 and TRBJ1-1; D ambiguous. V was pared by 2 bases and J by 5 bases, with 15 bases between. The germline gives CDR1 GTSNPN, CDR2 SVGIG (reference sequence). This CDR3 region has 14 residues. CDR3 loop: CAWSRGGLGTEAFF. Written as DNA, the CDR3 is TGTGCCTGGAGTAGAGGAGGGCTGGGGACTGAAGCTTTCTTT.

CDR3 nucleotide sequence: TGTGCCAGCAGTGAAGATTCCCCGGGGGTGCTATCTGGAAACACCATATATTTT. It specifies CASSEDSPGVLSGNTIYF. V is TRBV25-1 and J is TRBJ1-3; D is possibly TRBD1 (5 bases). Germline-derived CDR1 and CDR2 are MGHDK and SYGVNS. Deletions cut 2 bases from V and 1 base from J, with 18 bases between. The CDR3 consists of 18 residues. Supplemented by reference TRBV25-1 and TRBJ1-3, the full variable domain reads EADIYQTPRYLVIGTGKKITLECSQTMGHDKMYWYQQDPGMELHLIHYSYGVNSTEKGDLSSESTVSRIRTEHFPLTLESARPSHTSQYLCASSEDSPGVLSGNTIYFGEGSWLTVV.

This chain joins TRBV15 and TRBJ1-5; the D is unclear. V was cut by 4 bases and J by 7 bases, with 17 bases left in between. The CDR3 is 15 residues long. CDR1 is LNHNV, CDR2 YYDKDF, per germline (reference sequence). The CDR3 coding sequence is TGTGCCACCAGCAACCATGGGAAGGGAGGCCAGCCCCAGCATTTT. Its protein is CATSNHGKGGQPQHF.

V and J are TRBV25-1 and TRBJ2-5; 10 nucleotides match TRBD1. The CDR3 extends over 16 amino acids. Per the germline V gene, CDR1 is MGHDK and CDR2 is SYGVNS. The junction had 5 bases not matched to a gene; V was cut back by 2 bases and J by 2 bases. For the CDR3, the DNA is TGTGCCAGCAGTGAACCCGACAGGGGGCTGCAAGAGACCCAGTACTTC. Its protein is CASSEPDRGLQETQYF.

The chain has TRBV3-1 (or the pseudogene TRBV3-2) and TRBJ2-2; 7 nucleotides line up with TRBD2. Germline V gene sequence: CDR1 LGHDT, CDR2 YNNKEL (reference sequence). V lost 2 bases, J lost 4 bases, and 13 bases stayed unmatched. The CDR3 extends over 18 amino acids. In nucleotides, the CDR3 is TGTGCCAGCAGCCAACGCGGATGGGCGGGAGAGCTCACCGGGGAGCTGTTTTTT. Translation gives CASSQRGWAGELTGELFF.

V gene TRBV7-9 combines with J gene TRBJ2-7, with TRBD1 identical over 7 bases. V lost 5 bases to trimming and J lost 3 bases; unmatched junction nucleotides: 10. The germline V gene has CDR1 SEHNR and CDR2 FQNEAQ (reference sequence). This CDR3 has 15 amino acids. In DNA, the CDR3 is TGTGCCAGCAGCCCCCGGGACAGTCCGGACTACGAGCAGTACTTC. It codes for CASSPRDSPDYEQYF.

The chain employs TRBV5-1 and TRBJ2-3; 10 nucleotides line up with TRBD1. J gave up 1 base and V 1 base, and 3 bases lay outside the gene matches. The germline CDR1 and CDR2 sequences are SGHRS and YFSETQ. CDR3 size: 16 residues. The CDR3 protein is CASSLPGTGGTDTQYF. CDR3 in DNA: TGCGCCAGCAGCTTGCCCGGGACAGGGGGCACAGATACGCAGTATTTT.